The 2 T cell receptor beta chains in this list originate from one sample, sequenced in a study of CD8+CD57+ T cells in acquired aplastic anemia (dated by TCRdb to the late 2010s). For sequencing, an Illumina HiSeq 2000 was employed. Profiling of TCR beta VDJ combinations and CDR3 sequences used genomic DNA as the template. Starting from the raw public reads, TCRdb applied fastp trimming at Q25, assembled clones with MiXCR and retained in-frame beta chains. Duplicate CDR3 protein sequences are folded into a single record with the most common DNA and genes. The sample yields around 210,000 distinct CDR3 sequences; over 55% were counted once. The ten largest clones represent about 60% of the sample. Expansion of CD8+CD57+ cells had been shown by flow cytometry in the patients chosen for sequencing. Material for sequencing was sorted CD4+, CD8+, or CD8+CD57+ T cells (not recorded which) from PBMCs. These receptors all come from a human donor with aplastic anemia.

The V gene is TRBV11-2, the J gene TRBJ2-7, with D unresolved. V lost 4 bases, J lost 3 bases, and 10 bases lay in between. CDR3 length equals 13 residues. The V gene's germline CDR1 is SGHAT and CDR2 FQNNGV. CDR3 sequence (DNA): TGTGCCAGCAGCTCGATGGACGGCTACGAGCAGTACTTC. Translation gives CASSSMDGYEQYF.

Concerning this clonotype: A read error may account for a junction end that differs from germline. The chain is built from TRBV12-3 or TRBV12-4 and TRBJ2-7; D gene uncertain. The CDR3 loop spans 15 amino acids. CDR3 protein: CASSVSARRISEQYF. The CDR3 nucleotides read TGTGCCAGCAGTGTCTCGGCACGACGTATCAGCGAGCAGTACTTT.